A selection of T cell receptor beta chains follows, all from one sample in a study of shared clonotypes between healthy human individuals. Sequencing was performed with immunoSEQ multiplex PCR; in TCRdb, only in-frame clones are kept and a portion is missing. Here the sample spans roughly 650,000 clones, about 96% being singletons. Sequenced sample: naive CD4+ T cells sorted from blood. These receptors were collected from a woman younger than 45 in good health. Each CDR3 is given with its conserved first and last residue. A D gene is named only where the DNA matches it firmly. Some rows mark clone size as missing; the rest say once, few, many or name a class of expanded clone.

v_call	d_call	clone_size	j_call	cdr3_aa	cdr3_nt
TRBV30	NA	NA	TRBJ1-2	CAWTRGGLATGYGYTF	TGTGCCTGGACCCGAGGTGGCCTCGCTACAGGGTATGGCTACACCTTC
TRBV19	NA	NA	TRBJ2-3	CASSMEGTSTDTQYF	TGTGCCAGTAGTATGGAGGGGACGAGCACAGATACGCAGTATTTT
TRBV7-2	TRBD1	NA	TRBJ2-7	CASSTQGARYEQYF	TGTGCCAGCAGCACACAGGGGGCGAGGTACGAGCAGTACTTC
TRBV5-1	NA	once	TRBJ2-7	CASRTLQGRDEQYF	TGCGCCAGCAGGACCCTTCAGGGGAGGGACGAGCAGTACTTC
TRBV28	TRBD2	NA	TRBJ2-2	CASSLTSGIRSAGELFF	TGTGCCAGCAGTTTAACTAGCGGGATAAGATCCGCCGGGGAGCTGTTTTTT
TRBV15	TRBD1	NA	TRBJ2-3	CATSRDLLTGGVDTQYF	TGTGCCACCAGCAGAGATCTATTAACAGGGGGCGTCGATACGCAGTATTTT
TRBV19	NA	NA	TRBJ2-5	CASRHRTVHQETQYF	TGTGCCAGTAGACACAGGACAGTCCATCAAGAGACCCAGTACTTC
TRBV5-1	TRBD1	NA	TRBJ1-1	CASSLTGGTEAFF	TGCGCCAGCAGCCTTACAGGGGGGACTGAAGCTTTCTTT
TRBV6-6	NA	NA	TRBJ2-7	CASSYSTGAYEQYF	TGTGCCAGCAGTTACTCCACGGGCGCCTACGAGCAGTACTTC
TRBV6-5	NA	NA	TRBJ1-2	CASSIGDNYGYTF	TGTGCCAGCAGCATAGGGGATAACTATGGCTACACCTTC
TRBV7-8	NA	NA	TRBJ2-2	CASSPRLAAGELFF	TGTGCCAGCAGCCCGCGGTTGGCGGCCGGGGAGCTGTTTTTT
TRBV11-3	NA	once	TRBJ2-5	CASSLGSSPQTQYF	TGTGCCAGCAGCTTAGGTTCATCTCCTCAGACCCAGTACTTC
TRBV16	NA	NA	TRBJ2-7	CASSHMDRDEQYF	TGTGCCAGCAGCCATATGGACAGAGACGAGCAGTACTTC
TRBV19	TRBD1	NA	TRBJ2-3	CASSIGEGTGAPDTQYF	TGTGCCAGTAGTATAGGGGAGGGGACAGGGGCCCCCGATACGCAGTATTTT
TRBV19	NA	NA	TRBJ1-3	CASRGDINGNTIYF	TGTGCCAGTAGAGGGGACATAAACGGAAACACCATATATTTT
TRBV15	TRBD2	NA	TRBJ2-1	CATSVGRASGLNEQFF	TGTGCCACCAGCGTGGGGCGCGCTAGCGGGCTTAATGAGCAGTTCTTC
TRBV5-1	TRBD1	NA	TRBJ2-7	CASSQTPGTGSYEQYF	TGCGCCAGCAGCCAAACCCCCGGGACAGGATCCTACGAGCAGTACTTC
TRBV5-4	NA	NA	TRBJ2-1	CASSLDANEQFF	TGTGCCAGCAGCTTGGATGCCAATGAGCAGTTCTTC
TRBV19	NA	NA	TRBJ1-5	CASSVILDRTRNQPQHF	TGTGCCAGTAGTGTTATCCTGGACCGCACCCGCAATCAGCCCCAGCATTTT
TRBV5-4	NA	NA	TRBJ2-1	CALGTYNEQFF	TGTGCCTTGGGGACCTACAATGAGCAGTTCTTC
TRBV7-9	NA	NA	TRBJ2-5	CASSLQGGGETQYF	TGTGCCAGCAGCTTACAGGGGGGTGGGGAGACCCAGTACTTC
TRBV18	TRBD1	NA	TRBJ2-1	CASSRTGGNEQFF	TGTGCCAGCTCTCGGACAGGGGGTAATGAGCAGTTCTTC
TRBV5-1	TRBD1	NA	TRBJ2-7	CASSSGGEQYF	TGCGCCAGCAGCTCAGGGGGCGAGCAGTACTTC
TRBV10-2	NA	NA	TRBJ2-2	CASTPGSGELFF	TGCGCCAGCACTCCAGGGTCCGGGGAGCTGTTTTTT
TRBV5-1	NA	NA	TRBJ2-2	CASSFLRGTGERDGTGELFF	TGCGCCAGCAGCTTCCTTCGCGGGACAGGAGAGCGGGATGGCACCGGGGAGCTGTTTTTT
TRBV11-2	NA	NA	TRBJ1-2	CASSAGTYFGNGYTF	TGTGCCAGCAGCGCAGGGACCTACTTCGGGAATGGCTACACCTTC
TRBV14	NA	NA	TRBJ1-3	CASSRTYSGNTIYF	TGTGCCAGCAGCCGCACTTACTCTGGAAACACCATATATTTT
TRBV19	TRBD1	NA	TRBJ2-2	CASSLGQGVGDTGELFF	TGTGCCAGTAGCCTAGGACAGGGGGTCGGCGACACCGGGGAGCTGTTTTTT
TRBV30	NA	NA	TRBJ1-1	CAWRTLSWGTEAFF	TGTGCCTGGAGGACTCTCTCCTGGGGCACTGAAGCTTTCTTT
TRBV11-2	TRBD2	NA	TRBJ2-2	CASSTPSGRASSTGELFF	TGTGCCAGCAGCACACCTAGCGGGAGGGCTTCGAGCACCGGGGAGCTGTTTTTT
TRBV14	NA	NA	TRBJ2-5	CASSRSQGSGETQYF	TGTGCCAGCAGCCGATCGCAGGGGTCCGGGGAGACCCAGTACTTC
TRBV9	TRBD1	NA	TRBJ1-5	CASSVGTGRDQPQHF	TGTGCCAGCAGCGTAGGGACAGGTCGGGATCAGCCCCAGCATTTT
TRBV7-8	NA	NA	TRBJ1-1	CASSPSRQNTEAFF	TGTGCCAGCAGCCCTTCTCGACAGAACACTGAAGCTTTCTTT
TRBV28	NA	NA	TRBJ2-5	CASSFGHYQETQYF	TGTGCCAGCAGTTTCGGACATTACCAAGAGACCCAGTACTTC
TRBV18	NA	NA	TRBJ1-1	CASSPQDRLNTEAFF	TGTGCCAGCTCACCGCAGGACAGATTGAACACTGAAGCTTTCTTT
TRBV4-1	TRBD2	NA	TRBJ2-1	CASSQRTSAQSYNEQFF	TGCGCCAGCAGCCAACGGACTAGCGCCCAATCCTACAATGAGCAGTTCTTC
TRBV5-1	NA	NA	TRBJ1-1	CASSLVEGMGGLNTEAFF	TGCGCCAGCAGCTTGGTAGAAGGTATGGGGGGCCTGAACACTGAAGCTTTCTTT
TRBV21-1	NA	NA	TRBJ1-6	CASSKGTVPCYSPLHF	TGTGCCAGCAGCAAAGGGACGGTCCCCTGTTATTCACCCCTCCACTTT
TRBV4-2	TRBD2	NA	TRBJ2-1	CASSLGGGPRSYNEQFF	TGTGCCAGCAGCCTTGGGGGGGGACCCCGCTCCTACAATGAGCAGTTCTTC
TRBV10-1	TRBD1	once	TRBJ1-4	CASSEPWDSKRLETNEKLFF	TGCGCCAGCAGTGAGCCGTGGGACAGCAAGCGACTCGAAACTAATGAAAAACTGTTTTTT
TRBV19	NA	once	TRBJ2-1	CARAARDPQPNEQFF	TGTGCCAGAGCTGCCCGGGACCCCCAGCCGAATGAGCAGTTCTTC
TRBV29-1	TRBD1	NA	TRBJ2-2	CSVNQGHRGAGELFF	TGCAGCGTCAACCAGGGTCACAGGGGCGCCGGGGAGCTGTTTTTT